Listed below are T cell receptor beta chains from one sample, sequenced in a study of beta chain features in type 1 diabetes. Assay used: immunoSEQ multiplex PCR; TCRdb lists only in-frame clones, some missing. The sample has just over 600,000 clones, around 16% seen once. Sequenced: naive CD4+ T cells from blood. The receptors originated from a man younger than 30 in good health. CDR3s include the opening cysteine and the closing phenylalanine or tryptophan. D genes are given only for firm matches. Some rows have no size entry. The others give once, few or many, or a class for an expanded clone.

v_call,d_call,j_call,clone_size,cdr3_length,cdr3_aa,cdr3_nt
TRBV10-3,-,TRBJ2-6,many,15,CAIGGDRSGANVLTF,TGTGCCATCGGGGGTGATAGGTCTGGGGCCAACGTCCTGACTTTC
TRBV27,TRBD1,TRBJ1-5,-,16,CASSLSRTGRNQPQHF,TGTGCCAGCAGTTTATCGCGGACAGGGCGCAATCAGCCCCAGCATTTT
TRBV9,-,TRBJ2-3,few,15,CASSVGSTSTDTQYF,TGTGCCAGCAGCGTAGGCTCGACTAGCACAGATACGCAGTATTTT
TRBV7-9,TRBD2,TRBJ2-5,few,15,CASSHSGSRQETQYF,TGTGCCAGCAGCCATAGCGGGAGTAGGCAAGAGACCCAGTACTTC
TRBV10-3,TRBD1,TRBJ1-1,-,13,CAISDQQGAEAFF,TGTGCCATCAGTGATCAACAGGGGGCTGAAGCTTTCTTT
TRBV18,TRBD1,TRBJ1-2,few,15,CASSISGQANYGYTF,TGTGCCAGCTCAATTTCGGGACAGGCTAACTATGGCTACACCTTC
TRBV20-1,-,TRBJ1-1,-,11,CSAAPVEEAFF,TGCAGTGCTGCCCCGGTGGAGGAAGCTTTCTTT
TRBV5-4,TRBD1,TRBJ2-7,few,14,CASSPKDREYEQYF,TGTGCCAGCAGCCCTAAGGACAGGGAGTACGAGCAGTACTTC
TRBV7-2,-,TRBJ2-2,few,12,CASRMPPGELFF,TGTGCCAGCAGGATGCCCCCCGGGGAGCTGTTTTTT
TRBV7-9,-,TRBJ2-7,-,12,CASSLISYEQYF,TGTGCCAGCAGTCTGATTTCCTACGAGCAGTACTTC
TRBV28,-,TRBJ2-3,-,13,CALSPGGTDTQYF,TGTGCCCTTTCCCCAGGGGGCACAGATACGCAGTATTTT
TRBV5-1,-,TRBJ1-2,-,15,CASSLQGVPDYGYTF,TGCGCCAGCAGCTTGCAAGGGGTCCCTGACTATGGCTACACCTTC
TRBV7-2,-,TRBJ2-3,-,16,CASSPHGTRSTDTQYF,TGTGCCAGCAGCCCCCATGGGACACGAAGCACAGATACGCAGTATTTT
TRBV4-3,TRBD1,TRBJ2-6,-,17,CASSPRDRVFGANVLTF,TGCGCCAGCAGCCCCCGGGACAGGGTCTTCGGGGCCAACGTCCTGACTTTC
TRBV29-1,TRBD1,TRBJ1-4,-,14,CSVATGVTNEKLFF,TGCAGCGTTGCGACAGGGGTGACTAATGAAAAACTGTTTTTT
TRBV4-2,-,TRBJ2-7,few,11,CASSPGDEQYF,TGTGCCAGCAGCCCCGGAGATGAGCAGTACTTC
TRBV7-2,TRBD2,TRBJ2-7,-,15,CASSLMASGSGEQYF,TGTGCCAGCAGCTTGATGGCTAGCGGGAGTGGAGAGCAGTACTTC
TRBV6-5,-,TRBJ2-7,-,14,CASSSHGGLYEQYF,TGTGCCAGCAGCTCCCATGGGGGGCTATACGAGCAGTACTTC
TRBV29-1,TRBD1,TRBJ1-5,few,13,CSVGTDSNQPQHF,TGCAGCGTCGGGACAGACAGCAATCAGCCCCAGCATTTT
TRBV29-1,-,TRBJ2-1,few,10,CSVERGEQFF,TGCAGCGTGGAGAGGGGTGAGCAGTTCTTC
TRBV18,-,TRBJ2-5,-,15,CASSLLSGDQETQYF,TGTGCCAGCTCACTATTAAGCGGAGATCAAGAGACCCAGTACTTC
TRBV7-2,TRBD1,TRBJ1-5,few,18,CASSTTAPGGFINQPQHF,TGTGCCAGCAGCACTACCGCCCCAGGGGGATTTATCAATCAGCCCCAGCATTTT
TRBV9,TRBD1,TRBJ1-2,few,18,CASSPRQGRVHNNYGYTF,TGTGCCAGCAGCCCTCGACAGGGTAGGGTCCATAATAACTATGGCTACACCTTC
TRBV19,-,TRBJ2-7,-,14,CASRGRSGAYEQYF,TGTGCCAGTAGGGGTAGGAGCGGCGCCTACGAGCAGTACTTC
TRBV4-2,-,TRBJ2-7,-,14,CASSQWRGPLEQYF,TGTGCCAGCAGCCAATGGAGGGGTCCCCTCGAGCAGTACTTC
TRBV29-1,TRBD1,TRBJ1-3,-,15,CSVQAGTGTGNTIYF,TGCAGCGTCCAAGCCGGGACAGGGACAGGGAACACCATATATTTT
TRBV5-1,-,TRBJ2-3,few,17,CASSLGGRGISTDTQYF,TGCGCCAGCAGCTTGGGAGGCCGGGGGATAAGCACAGATACGCAGTATTTT
TRBV7-2,-,TRBJ2-1,few,11,CASSDRNEQFF,TGTGCCAGCAGTGATCGCAATGAGCAGTTCTTC
TRBV18,TRBD1,TRBJ2-3,few,16,CASSPPGQGASDTQYF,TGTGCCAGCTCACCGCCGGGACAGGGGGCTTCAGATACGCAGTATTTT
TRBV7-2,-,TRBJ2-4,few,19,CASSSTGPAALLAKNIQYF,TGTGCCAGCAGCTCAACTGGACCAGCTGCTCTATTAGCCAAAAACATTCAGTACTTC
TRBV5-8,TRBD1,TRBJ1-2,few,14,CASNLQGINYGYTF,TGTGCCAGCAACCTACAGGGGATTAACTATGGCTACACCTTC
TRBV4-2,-,TRBJ2-7,-,14,CASSQERGRNEQYF,TGTGCCAGCAGCCAAGAACGGGGAAGAAACGAGCAGTACTTC
TRBV14,TRBD2,TRBJ2-1,few,15,CASSQMRTSLNEQFF,TGTGCCAGCAGCCAAATGAGGACTAGCCTCAATGAGCAGTTCTTC
TRBV28,TRBD1,TRBJ2-7,-,16,CASSLYGTGKSYEQYF,TGTGCCAGCAGTTTATACGGGACAGGGAAGTCCTACGAGCAGTACTTC
TRBV7-9,-,TRBJ1-1,-,14,CASSLGPWKAEAFF,TGTGCCAGCAGCTTAGGACCGTGGAAGGCTGAAGCTTTCTTT
TRBV18,-,TRBJ1-5,-,15,CASSPLRGWSQPQHF,TGTGCCAGCTCACCATTAAGGGGTTGGAGTCAGCCCCAGCATTTT
TRBV28,TRBD1,TRBJ2-4,few,12,CAGSTGINIQYF,TGTGCCGGATCGACAGGGATAAACATTCAGTACTTC
TRBV28,TRBD1,TRBJ1-6,-,15,CASSWLDRDQSPLHF,TGTGCCAGCAGCTGGCTGGACAGGGACCAATCACCCCTCCACTTT
TRBV7-9,-,TRBJ1-5,-,13,CASSFYSNQPQHF,TGTGCCAGCAGCTTTTATAGCAATCAGCCCCAGCATTTT
TRBV7-8,-,TRBJ2-1,-,13,CASSTRTEDEQFF,TGTGCCAGCAGCACCCGGACGGAGGATGAGCAGTTCTTC